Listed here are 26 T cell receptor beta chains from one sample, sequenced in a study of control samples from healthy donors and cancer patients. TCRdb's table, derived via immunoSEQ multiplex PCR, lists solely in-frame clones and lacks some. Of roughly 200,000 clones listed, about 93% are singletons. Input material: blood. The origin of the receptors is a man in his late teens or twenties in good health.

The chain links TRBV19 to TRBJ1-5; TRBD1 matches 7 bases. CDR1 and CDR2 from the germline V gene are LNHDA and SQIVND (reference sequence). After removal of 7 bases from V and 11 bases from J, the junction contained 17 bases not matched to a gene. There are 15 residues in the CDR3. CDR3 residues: CASKETGDPSRAQHF. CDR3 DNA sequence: TGTGCCAGTAAGGAAACAGGGGACCCCTCTAGGGCCCAGCATTTT.

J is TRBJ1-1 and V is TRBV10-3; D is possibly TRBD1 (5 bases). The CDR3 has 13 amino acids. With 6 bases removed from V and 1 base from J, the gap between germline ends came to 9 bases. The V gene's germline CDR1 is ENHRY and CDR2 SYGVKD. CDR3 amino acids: CAISGGGNTEAFF. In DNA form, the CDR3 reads TGTGCCATCAGCGGGGGGGGGAACACTGAAGCTTTCTTT.

Written as DNA, the CDR3 is TGTGCCACCAGAGGCTGGTCCAGCGGGGAGCTGTTTTTT. Protein sequence: CATRGWSSGELFF. The chain uses TRBV24-1 and TRBJ2-2, with no clear D. There are 13 residues in the CDR3. The germline CDR1 and CDR2 sequences are KGHDR and SFDVKD. Between the trimmed V and J ends, which lost 7 bases and 7 bases, there was a span of 12 bases.

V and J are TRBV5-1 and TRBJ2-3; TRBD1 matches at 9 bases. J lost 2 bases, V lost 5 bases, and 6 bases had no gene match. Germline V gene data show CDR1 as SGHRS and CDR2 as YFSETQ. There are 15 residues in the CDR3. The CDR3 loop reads CASRDRGSITDTQYF. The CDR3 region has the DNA TGCGCCAGCAGGGACAGGGGATCAATCACAGATACGCAGTATTTT.

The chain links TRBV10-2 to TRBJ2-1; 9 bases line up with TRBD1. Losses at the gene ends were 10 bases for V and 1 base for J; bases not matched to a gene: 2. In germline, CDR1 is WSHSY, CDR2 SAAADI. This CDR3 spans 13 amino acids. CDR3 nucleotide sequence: TGCGCCACCGGACAGGGGTCCTACAATGAGCAGTTCTTC. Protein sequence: CATGQGSYNEQFF.

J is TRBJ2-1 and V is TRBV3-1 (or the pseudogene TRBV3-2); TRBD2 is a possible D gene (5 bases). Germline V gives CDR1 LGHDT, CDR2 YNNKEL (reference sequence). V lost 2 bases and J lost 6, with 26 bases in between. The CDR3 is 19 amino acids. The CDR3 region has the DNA TGTGCCAGCAGCCAAATAGTGGTTCGGAGCCAGCCGCGGGCCAATGAGCAGTTCTTC. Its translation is CASSQIVVRSQPRANEQFF.

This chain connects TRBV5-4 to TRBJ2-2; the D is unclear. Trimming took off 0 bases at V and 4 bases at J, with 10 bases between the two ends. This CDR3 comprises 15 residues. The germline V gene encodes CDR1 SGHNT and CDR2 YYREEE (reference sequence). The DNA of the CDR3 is TGTGCCAGCAGCTTGGAACACAAGGGCACCGGGGAGCTGTTTTTT. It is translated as CASSLEHKGTGELFF.

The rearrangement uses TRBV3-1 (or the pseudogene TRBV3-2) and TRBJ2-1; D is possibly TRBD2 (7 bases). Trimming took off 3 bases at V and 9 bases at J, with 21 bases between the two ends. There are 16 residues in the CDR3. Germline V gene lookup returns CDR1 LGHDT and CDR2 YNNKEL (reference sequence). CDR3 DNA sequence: TGTGCCAGCAGCCACCCCAAGGGGGGGGACCGGGGTGAGCAGTTCTTC. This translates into CASSHPKGGDRGEQFF.

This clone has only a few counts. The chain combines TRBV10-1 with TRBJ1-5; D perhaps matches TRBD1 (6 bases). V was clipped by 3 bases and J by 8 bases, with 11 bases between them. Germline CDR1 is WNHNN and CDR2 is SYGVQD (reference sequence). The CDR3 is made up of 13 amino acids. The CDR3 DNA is TGCGCCAGCAGTGAAAACAGGGAAGAGCCCCAGCATTTT. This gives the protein CASSENREEPQHF.

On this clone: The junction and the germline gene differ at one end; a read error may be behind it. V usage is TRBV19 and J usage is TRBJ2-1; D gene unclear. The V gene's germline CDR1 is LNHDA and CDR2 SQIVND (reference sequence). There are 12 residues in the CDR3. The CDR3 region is CASSITYSEQFF. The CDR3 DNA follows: TGTGCCAGTAGTATCACCTACAGTGAGCAGTTCTTC.

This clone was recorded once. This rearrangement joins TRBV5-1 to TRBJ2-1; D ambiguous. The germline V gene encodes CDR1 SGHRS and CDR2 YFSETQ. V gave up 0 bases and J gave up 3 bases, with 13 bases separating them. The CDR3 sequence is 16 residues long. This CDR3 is CASSLARTEDYNEQFF. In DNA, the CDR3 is TGCGCCAGCAGCTTGGCTAGAACAGAAGACTACAATGAGCAGTTCTTC.

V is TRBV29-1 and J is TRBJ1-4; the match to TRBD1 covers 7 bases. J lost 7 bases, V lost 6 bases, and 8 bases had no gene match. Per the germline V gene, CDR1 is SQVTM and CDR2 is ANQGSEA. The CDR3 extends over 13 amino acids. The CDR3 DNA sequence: TGCAGCGTCGGGGACAGCTTCTCTGAAAAACTGTTTTTT. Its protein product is CSVGDSFSEKLFF.

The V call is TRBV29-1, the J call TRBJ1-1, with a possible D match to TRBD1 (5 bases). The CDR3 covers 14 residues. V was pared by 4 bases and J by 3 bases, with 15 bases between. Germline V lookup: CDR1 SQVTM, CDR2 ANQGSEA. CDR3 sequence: CSVGTGFLDTEAFF. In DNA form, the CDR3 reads TGCAGCGTTGGAACAGGTTTTCTAGACACTGAAGCTTTCTTT. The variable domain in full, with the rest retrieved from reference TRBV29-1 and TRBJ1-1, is SAVISQKPSRDICQRGTSLTIQCQVDSQVTMMFWYRQQPGQSLTLIATANQGSEATYESGFVIDKFPISRPNLTFSTLTVSNMSPEDSSIYLCSVGTGFLDTEAFFGQGTRLTVV.

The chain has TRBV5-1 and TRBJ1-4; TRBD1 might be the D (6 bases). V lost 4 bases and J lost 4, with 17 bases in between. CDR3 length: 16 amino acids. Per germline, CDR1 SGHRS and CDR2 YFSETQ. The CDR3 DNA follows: TGCGCCAGCAGCGTTGGCAGGGGTTTAGTTAATGAAAAACTGTTTTTT. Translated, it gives CASSVGRGLVNEKLFF.

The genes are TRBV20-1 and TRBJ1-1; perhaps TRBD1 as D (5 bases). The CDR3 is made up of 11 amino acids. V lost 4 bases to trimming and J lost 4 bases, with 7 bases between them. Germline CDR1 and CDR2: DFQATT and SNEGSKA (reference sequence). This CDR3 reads CSATGITEAFF. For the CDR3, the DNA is TGCAGTGCTACAGGGATCACTGAAGCTTTCTTT.

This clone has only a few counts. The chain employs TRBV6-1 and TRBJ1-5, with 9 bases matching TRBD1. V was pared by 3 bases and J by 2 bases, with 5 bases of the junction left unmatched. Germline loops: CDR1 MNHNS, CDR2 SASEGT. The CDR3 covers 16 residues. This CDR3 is CASSERGQGGNQPQHF. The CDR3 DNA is TGTGCCAGCAGTGAGAGGGGACAGGGCGGCAATCAGCCCCAGCATTTT.

The CDR3 sequence: CASSYDRESTEAFF. CDR3 nucleotides: TGCGCCAGCAGCTATGACAGGGAAAGCACTGAAGCTTTCTTT. The chain employs TRBV5-1 and TRBJ1-1, with TRBD1 matching 7 bases. This CDR3 spans 14 amino acids. Germline lookup yields CDR1 SGHRS and CDR2 YFSETQ. J gave up 4 bases and V 3 bases, and 6 bases lay outside the gene matches.

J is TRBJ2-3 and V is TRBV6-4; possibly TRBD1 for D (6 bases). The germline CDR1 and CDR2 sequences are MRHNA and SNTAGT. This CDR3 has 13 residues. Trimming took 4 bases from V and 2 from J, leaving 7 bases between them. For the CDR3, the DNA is TGTGCCAGCAGTGGGACAGACACAGATACGCAGTATTTT. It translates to CASSGTDTDTQYF.

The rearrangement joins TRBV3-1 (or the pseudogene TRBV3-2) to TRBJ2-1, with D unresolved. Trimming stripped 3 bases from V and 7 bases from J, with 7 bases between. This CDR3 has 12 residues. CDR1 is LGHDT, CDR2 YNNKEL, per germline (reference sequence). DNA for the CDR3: TGTGCCAGCAGCCAGTACATGAATGAGCAGTTCTTC. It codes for CASSQYMNEQFF.

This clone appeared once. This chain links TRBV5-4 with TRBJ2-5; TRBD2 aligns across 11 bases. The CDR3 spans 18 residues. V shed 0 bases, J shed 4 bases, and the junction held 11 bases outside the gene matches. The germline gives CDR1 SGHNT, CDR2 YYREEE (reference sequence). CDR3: CASSLGRGRLAGTETQYF. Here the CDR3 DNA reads TGTGCCAGCAGCTTGGGACGCGGGAGACTAGCGGGGACAGAGACCCAGTACTTC.

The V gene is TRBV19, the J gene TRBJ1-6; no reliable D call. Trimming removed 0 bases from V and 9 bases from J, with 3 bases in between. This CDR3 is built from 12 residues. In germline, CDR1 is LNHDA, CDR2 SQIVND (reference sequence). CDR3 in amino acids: CASSIEASPLHF. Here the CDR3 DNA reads TGTGCCAGTAGTATAGAAGCTTCACCCCTCCACTTT.

CDR3 in DNA: TGTGCCAGCAGCGTAGGGTCCGGACCGACGACTAATTCACCCCTCCACTTT. Its protein product is CASSVGSGPTTNSPLHF. The rearrangement links TRBV9 to TRBJ1-6; D is unclear. Germline CDR1 reads SGDLS; CDR2 reads YYNGEE. This CDR3 spans 17 amino acids. V shed 0 bases and J shed 6 bases, with 16 bases lying between them.

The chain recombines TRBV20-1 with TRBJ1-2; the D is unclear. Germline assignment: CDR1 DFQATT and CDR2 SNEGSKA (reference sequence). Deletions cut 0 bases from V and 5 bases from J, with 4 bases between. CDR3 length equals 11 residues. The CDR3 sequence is CSARDRYGYTF. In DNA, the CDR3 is TGCAGTGCTAGAGATCGATATGGCTACACCTTC.

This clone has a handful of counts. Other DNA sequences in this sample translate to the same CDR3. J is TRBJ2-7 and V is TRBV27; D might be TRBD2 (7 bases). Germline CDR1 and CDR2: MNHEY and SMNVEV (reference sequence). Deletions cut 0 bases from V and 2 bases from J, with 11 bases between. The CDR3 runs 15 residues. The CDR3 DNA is TGTGCCAGCAGTTTATCTCGGGGGGCAGCCTACGAGCAGTACTTC. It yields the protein CASSLSRGAAYEQYF.

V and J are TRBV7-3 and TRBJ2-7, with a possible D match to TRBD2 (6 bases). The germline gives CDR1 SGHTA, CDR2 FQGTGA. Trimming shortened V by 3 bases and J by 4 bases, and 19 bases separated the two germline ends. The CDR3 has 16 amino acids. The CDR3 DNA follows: TGTGCCAGCAGCTTGACGGGGTTTGGAGGGACGTACGAGCAGTACTTC. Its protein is CASSLTGFGGTYEQYF.

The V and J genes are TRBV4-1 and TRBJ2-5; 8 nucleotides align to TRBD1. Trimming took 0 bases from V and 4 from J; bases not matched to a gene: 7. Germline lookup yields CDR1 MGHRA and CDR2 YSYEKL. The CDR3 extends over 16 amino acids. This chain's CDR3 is CASSQDPQGARETQYF. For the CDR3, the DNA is TGCGCCAGCAGCCAAGATCCCCAGGGGGCGCGAGAGACCCAGTACTTC.